What follows are 19 T cell receptor beta chains derived from one specimen sequenced in a study of blood T cell repertoires in COVID-19. This table comes from immunoSEQ multiplex PCR, and its TCRdb copy is limited to in-frame clones, with some not included. The data hold approximately 240,000 clones, with over 80% observed a single time. The sequencing sample was made of peripheral blood. The origin of the receptors is a human donor in a cohort sampled during active COVID-19.

The rearrangement links TRBV7-9 to TRBJ1-1; 9 bases match TRBD1. The CDR3 is 13 residues long. The germline gives CDR1 SEHNR, CDR2 FQNEAQ (reference sequence). V dropped 7 bases and J dropped 8; count of bases not matched to a gene: 8. The CDR3 DNA reads as TGTGCCAGCACAGAGGGACAGGGAATGGAAGCTTTCTTT. Its translation: CASTEGQGMEAFF.

The chain links TRBV5-1 to TRBJ2-1; 12 bases are shared with TRBD2. V was clipped by 4 bases and J by 9 bases; unmatched bases: 11. This CDR3 is 16 amino acids long. The germline CDR1 and CDR2 sequences are SGHRS and YFSETQ. CDR3 sequence (DNA): TGCGCCAGCAGCCCAAGACTAGCGGGAGTAGATAGTGAGCAGTTCTTC. It specifies CASSPRLAGVDSEQFF.

The J gene is TRBJ2-1, the V gene TRBV19; weak D call: TRBD2 (5 bases). The germline gives CDR1 LNHDA, CDR2 SQIVND (reference sequence). The CDR3 extends over 16 amino acids. Trimming left V 5 bases short and J 2 bases short, with 16 bases between. The CDR3 coding sequence is TGTGCCAGTAGTCTGGGGATTCGGAGGCCCTACAATGAGCAGTTCTTC. Its protein product is CASSLGIRRPYNEQFF.

The V and J genes are TRBV12-3 or TRBV12-4 and TRBJ2-1, with TRBD2 as a possible D gene (6 bases). This CDR3 spans 12 amino acids. V was cut by 6 bases and J by 7 bases, with 10 bases left in between. CDR3 coding DNA: TGTGCCAGCAGCCAAGGAGGGAATGAGCAGTTCTTC. Translating gives CASSQGGNEQFF.

In this sample, this clone turned up a few times. This chain connects TRBV5-1 to TRBJ2-7; 15 nucleotides line up with TRBD2. The CDR3 is 18 amino acids. J gave up 5 bases and V 5 bases, and 14 bases lay outside the gene matches. Germline-derived CDR1 and CDR2 are SGHRS and YFSETQ. The CDR3 DNA follows: TGCGCCAGCAGTTTTCGGACTAGCGGGAGGGCAGGTAACGACGAGCAGTACTTC. Translated: CASSFRTSGRAGNDEQYF.

Regarding this clone: The same CDR3 arises from other DNA sequences in this sample as well. The chain has TRBV5-1 and TRBJ2-5, with 7 bases that match TRBD1. With 3 bases clipped from V and 2 bases from J, the junction kept 4 bases outside the gene matches. Germline CDR1 is SGHRS and CDR2 is YFSETQ. This CDR3 contains 14 residues. CDR3 nucleotides: TGCGCCAGCAGCTCGTTACAGGGGCAAGAGACCCAGTACTTC. Translated: CASSSLQGQETQYF.

The chain employs TRBV18 and TRBJ1-5; a possible D gene is TRBD1 (6 bases). The length of the CDR3 is 16 residues. The germline V gene has CDR1 KGHSH and CDR2 LQKENI. Trimming removed 3 bases at V and 3 bases at J, with 15 bases between. The CDR3 protein is CASSPTQGSNNQPQHF. Written as DNA, the CDR3 is TGTGCCAGCTCACCTACGCAGGGGTCGAACAATCAGCCCCAGCATTTT.

This clone is medium-sized. The chain uses TRBV7-6 and TRBJ1-6; 8 bases fit TRBD1. The CDR3 extends over 15 amino acids. The J segment lost 7 bases and the V segment lost 5 bases, leaving 7 bases of the junction unmatched. Germline V gene sequence: CDR1 SGHVS, CDR2 FNYEAQ. The CDR3 spells CASSPGQASNSPLHF. In DNA, the CDR3 is TGTGCCAGCAGCCCGGGACAGGCCTCCAATTCACCCCTCCACTTT.

V gene TRBV29-1 combines with J gene TRBJ1-2; D possibly corresponds to TRBD1 (6 bases). Trimming took off 5 bases at V and 6 bases at J, with 16 bases between the two ends. Germline-derived CDR1 and CDR2 are SQVTM and ANQGSEA. The CDR3 is made up of 13 amino acids. In DNA, the CDR3 is TGCAGCGTTCGGGAGGGGGGCCGAAATGGCTACACCTTC. This encodes CSVREGGRNGYTF.

The genes are TRBV6-5 and TRBJ2-7; TRBD2 agrees at 11 bases. V dropped 4 bases and J dropped 7; count of bases not matched to a gene: 6. The CDR3 loop spans 14 amino acids. Germline V gene data show CDR1 as MNHEY and CDR2 as SVGAGI. Here the CDR3 DNA reads TGTGCCAGCAGTTCTAGCGGGGGGCTGGGGGAGCAGTACTTC. Amino acid sequence: CASSSSGGLGEQYF.

This chain links TRBV27 with TRBJ1-4, with TRBD1 as a possible D gene (6 bases). Germline CDR1 MNHEY, CDR2 SMNVEV (reference sequence). The V end lost 2 bases, the J end lost 4 bases, and 8 bases lay between the germline ends. The CDR3 loop spans 14 amino acids. The CDR3 loop is CASSLNRVNEKLFF. The DNA of the CDR3 is TGTGCCAGCAGTTTAAACAGGGTTAATGAAAAACTGTTTTTT.

The rearrangement uses TRBV25-1 and TRBJ2-1; TRBD2 aligns across 7 bases. This CDR3 region has 12 residues. From germline, CDR1 is MGHDK and CDR2 SYGVNS. Germline trimming cut 4 bases from V and 8 bases from J; bases unmatched to any gene: 2. The CDR3 DNA sequence: TGTGCCAGCAGTGGGGGGGGGTATGAGCAGTTCTTC. Protein: CASSGGGYEQFF.

The chain has TRBV25-1 and TRBJ1-2; D is possibly TRBD1 (6 bases). Germline V gene sequence: CDR1 MGHDK, CDR2 SYGVNS. Trimming removed 6 bases from V and 4 bases from J, with 15 bases in between. The CDR3 spans 14 residues. CDR3 residues: CASSERGIGYGYTF. The CDR3 bases are TGTGCCAGCAGCGAGAGGGGGATTGGCTATGGCTACACCTTC.

The V call is TRBV6-6, the J call TRBJ1-1; D not resolved. V was shortened by 2 bases and J by 8 bases, with 12 bases between the two germline ends. Germline values: CDR1 MNHNY, CDR2 SVGAGI (reference sequence). The CDR3 is made up of 13 amino acids. The CDR3 sequence is CASSYMEASEAFF. CDR3 nucleotide sequence: TGTGCCAGCAGTTACATGGAGGCCTCGGAAGCTTTCTTT.

The chain links TRBV19 to TRBJ2-3, with 12 bases matching TRBD2. The CDR3 sequence is 19 residues long. Germline V CDR1 and CDR2: LNHDA, SQIVND (reference sequence). Trimming took 3 bases from V and 1 from J; bases not matched to a gene: 11. CDR3: CASSIRSPTSGGRTDTQYF. CDR3 nucleotide sequence: TGTGCCAGTAGTATTAGAAGCCCGACTAGCGGGGGTCGCACAGATACGCAGTATTTT.

This clone was recorded at least ten times. This rearrangement joins TRBV29-1 to TRBJ1-2; TRBD1 is a possible D gene (6 bases). CDR1 and CDR2 (germline): SQVTM, ANQGSEA. There are 14 residues in the CDR3. V lost 4 bases to trimming and J lost 4 bases, with 16 bases between them. CDR3 DNA sequence: TGCAGCGTTGGGGGGCCTGACAGGCCCTATGGCTACACCTTC. The encoded protein is CSVGGPDRPYGYTF.

The chain links TRBV28 to TRBJ1-5, with 9 bases matching TRBD1. This CDR3 spans 15 amino acids. The germline V gene encodes CDR1 MDHEN and CDR2 SYDVKM. Trimming cost V 5 bases and J 7 bases; bases outside gene matches: 9. The CDR3 protein is CASSTGTGRRQPQHF. The DNA of the CDR3 is TGTGCCAGCAGTACAGGGACAGGGCGGCGGCAGCCCCAGCATTTT.

The chain is built from TRBV9 and TRBJ2-7; weak D call: TRBD2 (6 bases). The V gene lost 3 bases and the J gene lost 6 bases, with 22 bases spanning the gap. The CDR3 length is 16 residues. Germline-derived CDR1 and CDR2 are SGDLS and YYNGEE. The DNA for the CDR3 is TGTGCCAGCAGCGCAAGTGCCGGGACGAGGACTACCGAGCAGTACTTC. It is translated as CASSASAGTRTTEQYF.

This clone has only one observation. V usage is TRBV4-1 and J usage is TRBJ2-3, with D unresolved. Germline V CDR1 and CDR2: MGHRA, YSYEKL. V shed 3 bases and J shed 2 bases, with 3 bases lying between them. CDR3 length equals 12 residues. The CDR3 DNA reads TGCGCCAGCAGCCACTACACAGATACGCAGTATTTT. Translated, it gives CASSHYTDTQYF.